The 29 T cell receptor beta chains in this list originate from one sample, sequenced in a study of cytomegalovirus exposure and HLA in healthy donors. The PCR ran on 60 Vbeta and 13 Jbeta primers. The protocol was immunoSEQ multiplex PCR, while the TCRdb copy is restricted to in-frame clones and leaves out a portion. The sample has 150,000 to 200,000 clones; 80% are singletons. The specimen sequenced was PBMCs. The source is a boy aged 5 to 17 in good health and CMV-seronegative.

The CDR3: CSVERVVLNTEAFF. As DNA, the CDR3 is TGCAGCGTTGAAAGAGTGGTACTGAACACTGAAGCTTTCTTT. The chain employs TRBV29-1 and TRBJ1-1, with no clear D. Per germline, CDR1 SQVTM and CDR2 ANQGSEA. This CDR3 comprises 14 residues. Trimming cost V 2 bases and J 0 bases, with 10 bases left between them.

The J gene is TRBJ2-5, the V gene TRBV6-5, with 8 bases identical to TRBD1. The last part of the DNA fits TRBJ2-7 better; the J call may be wrong. There are 14 residues in the CDR3. CDR1 MNHEY and CDR2 SVGAGI come from the germline V gene. The CDR3 sequence: CASSNGDRWREQYF. Written as DNA, the CDR3 is TGTGCCAGCAGTAATGGGGACAGGTGGCGCGAGCAGTACTTC.

The chain employs TRBV10-3 and TRBJ2-5; D may be TRBD2 (7 bases). Germline assignment: CDR1 ENHRY and CDR2 SYGVKD. The CDR3 contains 12 residues. V lost 8 bases and J 4 bases, leaving 11 bases between the germline ends. Here the CDR3 DNA reads TGTGCCATCGGCGGGGGCCCAGAGACCCAGTACTTC. Residues: CAIGGGPETQYF.

The chain recombines TRBV7-9 with TRBJ2-2; 12 bases are a match to TRBD2. V gave up 3 bases and J gave up 5 bases; unmatched junction bases: 1. The CDR3 covers 15 residues. In germline, CDR1 is SEHNR, CDR2 FQNEAQ (reference sequence). The CDR3 nucleotides are TGTGCCAGCAGCTTTACTAGCGGGGGGACCGGGGAGCTGTTTTTT. It yields the protein CASSFTSGGTGELFF.

This clone was seen once. The CDR3 sequence: CASSVGPGTNEKLFF. As DNA, the CDR3 is TGTGCCAGCAGCGTAGGCCCGGGAACTAATGAAAAACTGTTTTTT. The rearrangement joins TRBV9 to TRBJ1-4; the D is unclear. The CDR3 runs 15 residues. The V end lost 0 bases, the J end lost 1 base, and 7 bases lay between the germline ends. Per germline, CDR1 SGDLS and CDR2 YYNGEE.

The chain carries TRBV6-4 and TRBJ1-2, with 7 nucleotides matching TRBD1. Germline assignment: CDR1 MRHNA and CDR2 SNTAGT. Germline trimming cut 7 bases from V and 0 bases from J; bases unmatched to any gene: 8. This CDR3 has 15 amino acids. CDR3 amino acids: CASTSRTGSNYGYTF. In nucleotides, the CDR3 is TGTGCCAGCACAAGCAGGACAGGTTCTAACTATGGCTACACCTTC.

This rearrangement joins TRBV7-9 to TRBJ2-5; no clear D. Gene TRBJ2-7 matches the end of the DNA better, so the J call may be wrong. This CDR3 comprises 14 residues. CDR1 and CDR2 (germline): SEHNR, FQNEAQ (reference sequence). DNA of the CDR3: TGTGCCAGCAGCCTCCTTCCTAGCTCCTACGAGCAGTACTTC. Its translation is CASSLLPSSYEQYF.

J is TRBJ2-1 and V is TRBV9; D perhaps matches TRBD2 (6 bases). Between the trimmed V and J ends, which lost 0 bases and 2 bases, there was a span of 15 bases. The CDR3 extends over 17 amino acids. Germline V gene sequence: CDR1 SGDLS, CDR2 YYNGEE. In nucleotides, the CDR3 is TGTGCCAGCAGCGTAGAAGTGGTGCGGGATACCTACAATGAGCAGTTCTTC. It is translated as CASSVEVVRDTYNEQFF.

The gene calls are TRBV7-2 and TRBJ1-2; 7 bases map to TRBD1. From germline, CDR1 is SGHTA and CDR2 FQGNSA. V was pared by 1 base and J by 4 bases, with 15 bases of the junction left unmatched. CDR3 size: 18 residues. The CDR3 DNA reads as TGTGCCAGCAGCTTAGAGTTCATAAGGACAGGCCCTCTCTATGGCTACACCTTC. Its translation: CASSLEFIRTGPLYGYTF. Based on the CDR3 plus reference TRBV7-2 and TRBJ1-2, the full variable domain is GAGVSQSPSNKVTEKGKDVELRCDPISGHTALYWYRQSLGQGLEFLIYFQGNSAPDKSGLPSDRFSAERTGGSVSTLTIQRTQQEDSAVYLCASSLEFIRTGPLYGYTFGSGTRLTVV.

The rearrangement uses TRBV30 and TRBJ1-5; TRBD1 might be the D (5 bases). The CDR3 length is 14 residues. The ends were cut back, 0 bases at V and 7 bases at J, with 13 bases in the middle. Germline-derived CDR1 and CDR2 are GTSNPN and SVGIG (reference sequence). The CDR3 spells CAWSVMGGVQPQHF. The CDR3 coding sequence is TGTGCCTGGAGTGTTATGGGGGGAGTGCAGCCCCAGCATTTT.

The genes are TRBV27 and TRBJ1-5; the D gene is possibly TRBD1 (5 bases). V was pared by 5 bases and J by 0 bases, with 8 bases between. In germline, CDR1 is MNHEY, CDR2 SMNVEV (reference sequence). This CDR3 has 14 residues. In DNA, the CDR3 is TGTGCCAGCAGTCGCAGGGTTAGCAATCAGCCCCAGCATTTT. Amino acids: CASSRRVSNQPQHF.

The chain employs TRBV5-4 and TRBJ2-2, with 8 positions matching TRBD2. With V trimmed by 4 bases and J by 0 bases, 5 bases remained unmatched. The CDR3 loop spans 16 amino acids. Germline loops: CDR1 SGHNT, CDR2 YYREEE (reference sequence). CDR3 DNA: TGTGCCAGCAGCCCCTGGACTAGCACGAACACCGGGGAGCTGTTTTTT. It specifies CASSPWTSTNTGELFF.

This clone was seen only once. The chain has TRBV6-5 and TRBJ2-7; D is unclear. CDR1 and CDR2 from the germline V gene are MNHEY and SVGAGI. Trimming removed 0 bases from V and 3 bases from J, with 9 bases in between. The CDR3 length is 14 residues. The CDR3 sequence: CASSYSPVVYEQYF. DNA for the CDR3: TGTGCCAGCAGTTACTCCCCGGTCGTCTACGAGCAGTACTTC.

J is TRBJ2-1 and V is TRBV7-2; 9 bases line up with TRBD2. V dropped 5 bases and J dropped 2; count of bases not matched to a gene: 4. The CDR3 extends over 15 amino acids. CDR1 is SGHTA and CDR2 is FQGNSA in the germline V gene. This CDR3 is CASSSLAGPYNEQFF. The CDR3 nucleotides read TGTGCCAGCAGCAGCCTAGCGGGACCCTACAATGAGCAGTTCTTC.

In this sample, this clone turned up a few times. In DNA form, the CDR3 reads TGTGCCTGGAGCGGGACAGGGGGACAGAGCCCCCTCCACTTT. Translation: CAWSGTGGQSPLHF. This chain uses TRBV30 with TRBJ1-6, with 11 positions matching TRBD1. CDR1 is GTSNPN, CDR2 SVGIG, per germline (reference sequence). The J segment lost 13 bases and the V segment lost 3 bases, leaving 8 bases of the junction unmatched. The length of the CDR3 is 14 residues.

V gene TRBV5-8 combines with J gene TRBJ2-1; 7 bases align to TRBD1. Trimming at V came to 5 bases and at J to 0 bases, leaving 8 bases not matched to a gene. The V gene's germline CDR1 is SGHTS and CDR2 YDEGEE. The CDR3 sequence is 16 residues long. CDR3 in amino acids: CASRPGTASSYNEQFF. As DNA, the CDR3 is TGTGCCAGCAGGCCCGGGACAGCTAGCTCCTACAATGAGCAGTTCTTC.

V gene TRBV11-2 combines with J gene TRBJ2-1; D is ambiguous. The CDR3 loop spans 14 amino acids. V lost 0 bases and J lost 4, with 7 bases in between. Germline CDR1 SGHAT, CDR2 FQNNGV. CDR3 residues: CASSLDRSYNEQFF. CDR3 coding DNA: TGTGCCAGCAGCTTAGACCGGAGTTACAATGAGCAGTTCTTC.

V usage is TRBV7-2 and J usage is TRBJ1-1, with 7 bases identical to TRBD1. The germline V gene has CDR1 SGHTA and CDR2 FQGNSA. The trim removed 5 bases at V and 1 base at J, leaving 7 bases unmatched. The CDR3 loop spans 15 amino acids. CDR3 in amino acids: CASSPWDSANTEAFF. DNA for the CDR3: TGTGCCAGCAGCCCTTGGGACAGTGCGAACACTGAAGCTTTCTTT.

V usage is TRBV19 and J usage is TRBJ1-1, with D possibly TRBD1 on 5 matching bases. Trimming stripped 4 bases from V and 6 bases from J, with 15 bases between. Germline V gives CDR1 LNHDA, CDR2 SQIVND (reference sequence). The CDR3 covers 14 residues. The CDR3 sequence: CASSKNAGSSEAFF. The CDR3 nucleotides are TGTGCCAGTAGTAAGAACGCAGGGTCCTCTGAAGCTTTCTTT. Full variable domain (outside the CDR3, taken from reference TRBV19 and TRBJ1-1): DGGITQSPKYLFRKEGQNVTLSCEQNLNHDAMYWYRQDPGQGLRLIYYSQIVNDFQKGDIAEGYSVSREKKESFPLTVTSAQKNPTAFYLCASSKNAGSSEAFFGQGTRLTVV.

This chain connects TRBV7-2 to TRBJ2-7; D perhaps matches TRBD1 (6 bases). The germline gives CDR1 SGHTA, CDR2 FQGNSA. The CDR3 extends over 13 amino acids. V lost 4 bases to trimming and J lost 2 bases, with 9 bases between them. CDR3 DNA sequence: TGTGCCAGCAGCTACCGGGACACCTACGAGCAGTACTTC. This encodes CASSYRDTYEQYF. Using reference TRBV7-2 and TRBJ2-7 for the parts outside the CDR3, the full variable domain is GAGVSQSPSNKVTEKGKDVELRCDPISGHTALYWYRQSLGQGLEFLIYFQGNSAPDKSGLPSDRFSAERTGGSVSTLTIQRTQQEDSAVYLCASSYRDTYEQYFGPGTRLTVT.

This clone came up once. The chain joins TRBV2 to TRBJ1-1; D unresolved. This CDR3 comprises 13 residues. Germline V gene data show CDR1 as SNHLY and CDR2 as FYNNEI. Trimming cost V 3 bases and J 1 base, with 6 bases left between them. DNA of the CDR3: TGTGCCAGCAGTGACGGAGGGAACACTGAAGCTTTCTTT. It codes for CASSDGGNTEAFF.

The V and J genes are TRBV6-1 and TRBJ2-1, with 7 bases that match TRBD2. V shed 10 bases and J 0 bases; nucleotides not matched to a gene: 3. The CDR3 is 13 residues long. Germline V CDR1 and CDR2: MNHNS, SASEGT. CDR3 loop: CAIERDSYNEQFF. In DNA, the CDR3 is TGTGCCATCGAGCGGGACTCCTACAATGAGCAGTTCTTC.

The chain is built from TRBV7-3 and TRBJ1-1; 9 nucleotides agree with TRBD1. V shed 1 base and J 8 bases; nucleotides not matched to a gene: 2. Germline loops: CDR1 SGHTA, CDR2 FQGTGA. The CDR3 sequence is 13 residues long. The CDR3 DNA is TGTGCCAGCAGCTTAAAGGGGACAGGGGAAGCTTTCTTT. Its translation: CASSLKGTGEAFF.

This chain joins TRBV18 and TRBJ1-1; D not certain. CDR3 length: 15 residues. CDR1 KGHSH and CDR2 LQKENI come from the germline V gene. Trimming removed 1 base at V and 1 base at J, with 10 bases between. The CDR3, as DNA: TGTGCCAGCTCACCACGAGAGGAAGAGAACACTGAAGCTTTCTTT. It yields the protein CASSPREEENTEAFF.

The gene calls are TRBV9 and TRBJ1-2, with no clear D. The CDR3 runs to 13 residues. Trimming left V 4 bases short and J 0 bases short, with 7 bases between. In germline, CDR1 is SGDLS, CDR2 YYNGEE. The CDR3 DNA reads as TGTGCCAGCAGCCCTTATTCTAACTATGGCTACACCTTC. Translating gives CASSPYSNYGYTF.

This clone has more than one count but fewer than ten. This specimen includes other DNA sequences encoding the same CDR3. V and J are TRBV18 and TRBJ1-1, with TRBD1 as a possible D gene (5 bases). V shed 3 bases and J shed 1 base, with 6 bases lying between them. The CDR3 runs 13 residues. Germline V gene lookup returns CDR1 KGHSH and CDR2 LQKENI. CDR3 in amino acids: CASSPQGNTEAFF. The CDR3 DNA follows: TGTGCCAGCTCACCCCAGGGGAACACTGAAGCTTTCTTT.

The gene calls are TRBV5-1 and TRBJ2-2; 12 bases map to TRBD2. Germline CDR1 is SGHRS and CDR2 is YFSETQ. This CDR3 spans 16 amino acids. V was clipped by 2 bases and J by 5 bases; unmatched bases: 4. DNA for the CDR3: TGCGCCAGCAGCTTACTTACTAGCGGGAGGACCGGGGAGCTGTTTTTT. Protein sequence: CASSLLTSGRTGELFF.

The genes are TRBV5-1 and TRBJ2-1; D might be TRBD2 (6 bases). The CDR3 has 15 amino acids. Trimming removed 0 bases at V and 6 bases at J, with 13 bases between. The V gene's germline CDR1 is SGHRS and CDR2 YFSETQ. The CDR3 sequence: CASSLGGVSGNEQFF. DNA for the CDR3: TGCGCCAGCAGCTTGGGCGGGGTCTCGGGCAATGAGCAGTTCTTC.

The chain links TRBV9 to TRBJ1-2; 9 nucleotides agree with TRBD1. Germline assignment: CDR1 SGDLS and CDR2 YYNGEE. Losses at the gene ends were 3 bases for V and 1 base for J; bases not matched to a gene: 16. This CDR3 is built from 19 residues. CDR3 nucleotides: TGTGCCAGCAGCGCGAGAAACCGGGACAGGGAAGGCCTTAACTATGGCTACACCTTC. Encoded protein: CASSARNRDREGLNYGYTF.